The 9 T cell receptor beta chains given below trace back to one sample, sequenced in a study of blood T cell repertoires in COVID-19. The assay was immunoSEQ multiplex PCR, and TCRdb's table has in-frame clones only and misses some. The sample lists 250,000 or so clones, over 80% occurring once. Material: peripheral blood. The origin of the receptors is a woman aged 55-70 years with active or convalescent COVID-19.

This chain uses TRBV6-4 with TRBJ1-2; 8 bases map to TRBD1. CDR1 MRHNA and CDR2 SNTAGT come from the germline V gene. This CDR3 is built from 13 residues. Trimming took 6 bases from V and 6 from J; bases not matched to a gene: 6. CDR3 amino acids: CASRNQGANGYTF. DNA for the CDR3: TGTGCCAGCAGAAACCAGGGGGCCAATGGCTACACCTTC.

This chain joins TRBV29-1 and TRBJ1-2, with 7 bases identical to TRBD1. The trim removed 1 base at V and 8 bases at J, leaving 19 bases unmatched. CDR3 length: 17 residues. Per germline, CDR1 SQVTM and CDR2 ANQGSEA. The CDR3 sequence is CSVEVWRDSLQIGGYTF. The CDR3 DNA sequence: TGCAGCGTTGAAGTTTGGCGGGACAGCCTCCAAATAGGGGGCTACACCTTC.

The genes are TRBV25-1 and TRBJ1-4; 7 positions match TRBD1. Germline V CDR1 and CDR2: MGHDK, SYGVNS. CDR3 length equals 16 residues. J gave up 2 bases and V 6 bases, and 9 bases lay outside the gene matches. The chain's CDR3 is CASRTRTGGTNEKLFF. In DNA, the CDR3 is TGTGCCAGCAGGACCCGGACAGGTGGCACTAATGAAAAACTGTTTTTT. Using reference TRBV25-1 and TRBJ1-4 for the parts outside the CDR3, the full variable domain is EADIYQTPRYLVIGTGKKITLECSQTMGHDKMYWYQQDPGMELHLIHYSYGVNSTEKGDLSSESTVSRIRTEHFPLTLESARPSHTSQYLCASRTRTGGTNEKLFFGSGTQLSVL.

A few counts support this clone. This chain connects TRBV19 to TRBJ2-3; D uncertain. V lost 2 bases and J 2 bases, leaving 11 bases between the germline ends. There are 15 residues in the CDR3. Germline V lookup: CDR1 LNHDA, CDR2 SQIVND (reference sequence). CDR3 sequence reads: CASSIIETDTDTQYF. The CDR3 DNA reads as TGTGCCAGTAGTATAATCGAAACAGACACAGATACGCAGTATTTT.

Note on this clone: This specimen includes other DNA sequences encoding the same CDR3. The chain recombines TRBV3-1 (or the pseudogene TRBV3-2) with TRBJ2-1; D ambiguous. The CDR3 loop spans 13 amino acids. Germline assignment: CDR1 LGHDT and CDR2 YNNKEL (reference sequence). Deletions cut 0 bases from V and 4 bases from J, with 4 bases between. This CDR3 reads CASSQDRYNEQFF. In DNA, the CDR3 is TGTGCCAGCAGCCAAGACAGATACAATGAGCAGTTCTTC.

The rearrangement links TRBV2 to TRBJ2-1, with a possible D match to TRBD1 (5 bases). There are 13 residues in the CDR3. Germline CDR1 reads SNHLY; CDR2 reads FYNNEI. V was shortened by 6 bases and J by 6 bases, with 12 bases between the two germline ends. CDR3 residues: CASRLGRGNEQFF. In DNA form, the CDR3 reads TGTGCCAGCAGACTGGGTAGGGGCAATGAGCAGTTCTTC.

The chain links TRBV18 to TRBJ1-1; 7 bases match TRBD1. The CDR3 runs to 15 residues. Germline assignment: CDR1 KGHSH and CDR2 LQKENI. Losses at the gene ends were 3 bases for V and 1 base for J; bases not matched to a gene: 5. CDR3 sequence reads: CASSPLGTANTEAFF. The DNA of the CDR3 is TGTGCCAGCTCACCCCTAGGGACAGCGAACACTGAAGCTTTCTTT.

This clone appeared a single time. This sequence joins TRBV5-1 and TRBJ2-3, with a possible D match to TRBD1 (5 bases). Germline loops: CDR1 SGHRS, CDR2 YFSETQ. This CDR3 contains 14 residues. Trimming cost V 0 bases and J 4 bases, with 9 bases left between them. Here the CDR3 DNA reads TGCGCCAGCAGCTTGGGGGGCACGGCAGATACGCAGTATTTT. It is translated as CASSLGGTADTQYF.

The V call is TRBV7-2, the J call TRBJ2-3, with 8 nucleotides matching TRBD2. V shed 5 bases, J shed 6 bases, and the junction held 10 bases outside the gene matches. Germline V gives CDR1 SGHTA, CDR2 FQGNSA. The CDR3 is 15 amino acids. The CDR3 region has the DNA TGTGCCAGCAGCACACCGGGACTAGGAGGGGATACGCAGTATTTT. This sequence encodes CASSTPGLGGDTQYF.